This T cell receptor (beta chain) was sequenced for a study of T-cell memory formation after mild COVID-19. From germline, CDR1 is SGHRS and CDR2 YFSETQ. V was cut by 3 bases and J by 9 bases, with 22 bases left in between. The CDR3 has 17 amino acids. Comment on this clonotype: Its matching antigen is unknown.

TCRdb reprocessed the 5' RACE reads via MiXCR and lists one record per CDR3 protein. The sample lists about 360,000 distinct CDR3 sequences, roughly 13% occurring once. Points from the study as a whole: Clones contracting across day 15 to 85 had a balanced CD4/CD8 profile; later expanding clones leaned CD4+. Whether day 37 second-wave clones are SARS-CoV-2-specific was not confirmed. CD4+ contracting clones lay mainly in CM and EM, CD8+ ones in EMRA.

The TCR comes from a man aged 18 to 30 who had mild COVID-19 (a few samples of this study predate the infection). Cell type and time point are not known. Sequencing used PBMCs or a T cell subset sorted from them (not recorded which). The rearrangement uses TRBV5-1 and TRBJ1-6; a weak D match, TRBD1 (5 bases). The DNA of the CDR3 is TGCGCCAGCAGCTCGAGGGGCACGGCCACTTTTAGTTCACCCCTCCACTTT. Translated, it gives CASSSRGTATFSSPLHF.